This T cell receptor (beta chain) emerged from a study of T cells in Graves' hyperthyroidism and ophthalmopathy. Study background: Peripheral blood draws took place at initial diagnosis, ahead of any treatment. Broader study findings: Also found in blood were most expanded thyroid clonotypes above 0.001.

Amplification of TCR beta CDR3 regions used RNA as the template. A first-round RT-PCR of the TCR CDR3 used the HTBI primer set. TCRdb independently ran MiXCR on the multiplex PCR reads; one entry per CDR3 protein. This sample yields around 540,000 distinct CDR3 sequences, of which roughly 15% are seen a single time; 25% to 35% belongs to the top ten. This clonotype was counted at least ten times. What it recognizes is unknown. Diagnoses were established using clinical symptoms, serum thyroxine and TRAb, thyroid ultrasound and orbital computed tomography. A roughly 10 ml volume of fresh peripheral blood provided the PBMCs. The origin of this receptor is a woman aged 25 to 39 with Graves' ophthalmopathy. Sequenced input: blood.

The CDR3 bases are TGTGCCAGCAGTTTAGGGGGGGAACCATACGAGCAGTACTTC. It specifies CASSLGGEPYEQYF. The chain combines TRBV28 with TRBJ2-7, with 7 positions matching TRBD2. Germline V gene sequence: CDR1 MDHEN, CDR2 SYDVKM. V shed 2 bases, J shed 4 bases, and the junction held 5 bases outside the gene matches. This CDR3 has 14 amino acids.